The 25 T cell receptor beta chains in this list originate from one sample, sequenced in a study of technical replicates of blood from a few donors (dated by TCRdb to 2016 to 2017). The library was built by means of the immunoSEQ multiplex PCR assay. This is the immuneACCESS table as TCRdb keeps it, with only in-frame sequences that have V and J called. A part of the clones is gone; compared with another copy, unresolved V genes explain less than half, and the rest is unexplained. For this sample there are approximately 76,000 clones; more than 85% appear just once. In total, the top ten clones hold 0.25% of the sample. Material for sequencing was T cells isolated from PBMCs. The receptors derive from a human donor in good health.

The chain links TRBV11-2 to TRBJ2-7; D is perhaps TRBD1 (5 bases). Germline CDR1 reads SGHAT; CDR2 reads FQNNGV. V lost 4 bases to trimming and J lost 1 base, with 17 bases between them. The CDR3 is 16 amino acids. CDR3 coding DNA: TGTGCCAGCAGCTCCGTTGGCAGGGTTCCTTCCTACGAGCAGTACTTC. It translates to CASSSVGRVPSYEQYF.

This chain links TRBV5-1 with TRBJ2-5, with 10 positions matching TRBD2. CDR3 size: 14 residues. In germline, CDR1 is SGHRS, CDR2 YFSETQ. V lost 4 bases to trimming and J lost 4 bases; unmatched junction nucleotides: 4. Here the CDR3 reads CASSGGLARETQYF. The CDR3 DNA reads as TGCGCCAGCAGCGGGGGACTAGCGAGAGAGACCCAGTACTTC. Using reference TRBV5-1 and TRBJ2-5 for the parts outside the CDR3, the full variable domain is KAGVTQTPRYLIKTRGQQVTLSCSPISGHRSVSWYQQTPGQGLQFLFEYFSETQRNKGNFPGRFSGRQFSNSRSEMNVSTLELGDSALYLCASSGGLARETQYFGPGTRLLVL.

The rearrangement uses TRBV2 and TRBJ2-7; maybe TRBD1 (5 bases). Germline CDR1 SNHLY, CDR2 FYNNEI. This CDR3 contains 15 residues. V lost 7 bases to trimming and J lost 3 bases, with 19 bases between them. CDR3 DNA sequence: TGTGCCAGCATCCGATCTATGACAGAAAACTACGAGCAGTACTTC. It specifies CASIRSMTENYEQYF.

This chain connects TRBV29-1 to TRBJ1-2, with D perhaps TRBD1 (5 bases). The CDR3 has 13 amino acids. Germline V lookup: CDR1 SQVTM, CDR2 ANQGSEA. The V and J ends lost 4 bases and 0 bases respectively, with 9 bases between them. CDR3 loop: CSVGQRTNYGYTF. The DNA of the CDR3 is TGCAGCGTTGGACAGAGAACTAACTATGGCTACACCTTC.

This clone occurred a few times. The chain couples TRBV30 to TRBJ2-1, with TRBD2 matching over 12 bases. This CDR3 spans 16 amino acids. Germline-derived CDR1 and CDR2 are GTSNPN and SVGIG (reference sequence). V was pared by 2 bases and J by 8 bases, with 10 bases of the junction left unmatched. CDR3 region: CAWSTTPSGGAHEQFF. CDR3 coding DNA: TGTGCCTGGAGTACAACACCTAGCGGGGGGGCGCATGAGCAGTTCTTC.

The chain has TRBV27 and TRBJ2-1, with 7 bases matching TRBD1. J gave up 7 bases and V 0 bases, and 12 bases lay outside the gene matches. From germline, CDR1 is MNHEY and CDR2 SMNVEV (reference sequence). This CDR3 comprises 17 residues. In DNA, the CDR3 is TGTGCCAGCAGTTTATCGTTTCGGGACAGCTATAGAAATGAGCAGTTCTTC. It encodes CASSLSFRDSYRNEQFF.

The V and J genes are TRBV5-1 and TRBJ2-5, with unresolved D. The CDR3 is 13 amino acids. Per germline, CDR1 SGHRS and CDR2 YFSETQ. Trimming took off 5 bases at V and 0 bases at J, with 8 bases between the two ends. This chain's CDR3 is CASRRDNQETQYF. CDR3 sequence (DNA): TGCGCCAGCAGACGCGACAACCAAGAGACCCAGTACTTC.

This clone was detected once. This chain uses TRBV12-5 with TRBJ2-4, with 14 bases identical to TRBD2. V trimming: 6 bases; J trimming: 0 bases; junction bases outside the gene matches: 4. The CDR3 spans 17 residues. Germline values: CDR1 LGHNT, CDR2 FRNRAP. The CDR3 reads CASGTSGRAQAKNIQYF. The CDR3, as DNA: TGTGCTAGTGGGACTAGCGGGAGGGCCCAAGCCAAAAACATTCAGTACTTC. Full variable domain (remainder filled in from reference TRBV12-5 and TRBJ2-4): DARVTQTPRHKVTEMGQEVTMRCQPILGHNTVFWYRQTMMQGLELLAYFRNRAPLDDSGMPKDRFSAEMPDATLATLKIQPSEPRDSAVYFCASGTSGRAQAKNIQYFGAGTRLSVL.

The chain links TRBV13 to TRBJ2-2; 8 bases are a match to TRBD2. Germline CDR1 reads PRHDT; CDR2 reads FYEKMQ (reference sequence). This CDR3 spans 16 amino acids. The V segment lost 0 bases and the J segment 2 bases; nucleotides outside the gene matches: 2. CDR3 DNA sequence: TGTGCCAGCAGCTTAGGGCTAGCGGGTAACACCGGGGAGCTGTTTTTT. Amino acid sequence: CASSLGLAGNTGELFF.

The rearrangement links TRBV30 to TRBJ1-1, with 8 bases that match TRBD1. Per germline, CDR1 GTSNPN and CDR2 SVGIG (reference sequence). V was pared by 5 bases and J by 9 bases, with 8 bases of the junction left unmatched. This CDR3 comprises 12 residues. The CDR3 coding sequence is TGTGCCTGGGGCGGACAGGGAGGCAAAGCTTTCTTT. This translates into CAWGGQGGKAFF.

The chain is built from TRBV2 and TRBJ2-3, with 9 nucleotides matching TRBD2. CDR1 is SNHLY and CDR2 is FYNNEI in the germline V gene. The CDR3 is made up of 16 amino acids. With V trimmed by 1 base and J by 2 bases, 4 bases remained unmatched. CDR3 nucleotide sequence: TGTGCCAGCAGTGAAGGGGGACTAGCTGACACAGATACGCAGTATTTT. Its translation: CASSEGGLADTDTQYF.

This chain joins TRBV10-1 and TRBJ2-4, with 9 bases matching TRBD1. CDR3 length: 15 amino acids. Trimming cost V 6 bases and J 6 bases; bases outside gene matches: 9. The germline gives CDR1 WNHNN, CDR2 SYGVQD (reference sequence). Here the CDR3 DNA reads TGCGCCAGCAGAGCTAGGGACAGGGTGGGAAACATTCAGTACTTC. Encoded protein: CASRARDRVGNIQYF.

The rearrangement joins TRBV11-3 to TRBJ1-3, with D maybe TRBD1 (6 bases). This CDR3 has 16 amino acids. Germline CDR1 reads SGHNT; CDR2 reads YENEEA. Deletions cut 5 bases from V and 4 bases from J, with 18 bases between. The CDR3 loop reads CASSPREQGTGNTIYF. The DNA of the CDR3 is TGTGCCAGCAGCCCTCGGGAACAGGGCACCGGAAACACCATATATTTT.

This chain uses TRBV11-2 with TRBJ2-7; 8 bases agree with TRBD2. Germline values: CDR1 SGHAT, CDR2 FQNNGV. The CDR3 runs to 14 residues. V gave up 2 bases and J gave up 3 bases; unmatched junction bases: 3. The CDR3 is CASSLNRGGYEQYF. In nucleotides, the CDR3 is TGTGCCAGCAGCTTAAATCGGGGGGGCTACGAGCAGTACTTC.

This chain uses TRBV6-4 with TRBJ2-5; D unclear. CDR1 is MRHNA, CDR2 SNTAGT, per germline. V lost 3 bases, J lost 5 bases, and 10 bases lay in between. CDR3 size: 13 residues. The CDR3 region is CASSELTGETQYF. DNA of the CDR3: TGTGCCAGCAGTGAACTCACCGGGGAGACCCAGTACTTC.

The J gene is TRBJ2-7, the V gene TRBV29-1; 10 nucleotides align to TRBD1. The junction had 8 bases not matched to a gene; V was cut back by 7 bases and J by 2 bases. The CDR3 runs 14 residues. From germline, CDR1 is SQVTM and CDR2 ANQGSEA. The CDR3, as DNA: TGCAGCGCTTCTGGGGGACAGGGGACCTACGAGCAGTACTTC. As protein: CSASGGQGTYEQYF.

V and J are TRBV4-1 and TRBJ1-2; TRBD1 aligns across 8 bases. J gave up 2 bases and V 0 bases, and 8 bases lay outside the gene matches. Germline V gene data show CDR1 as MGHRA and CDR2 as YSYEKL. The length of the CDR3 is 17 residues. CDR3 region: CASSQDKGQGLNYGYTF. The CDR3 DNA is TGCGCCAGCAGCCAAGATAAAGGACAGGGTCTGAACTATGGCTACACCTTC.

This chain connects TRBV19 to TRBJ1-2; possibly TRBD1 for D (5 bases). The length of the CDR3 is 14 residues. Germline V gene sequence: CDR1 LNHDA, CDR2 SQIVND (reference sequence). V lost 5 bases and J lost 4, with 14 bases in between. The CDR3 region is CASSGRQPAYGYTF. The CDR3 nucleotides read TGTGCCAGTAGTGGACGACAGCCCGCCTATGGCTACACCTTC.

The V gene is TRBV4-1, the J gene TRBJ2-1; 14 nucleotides align to TRBD2. Germline CDR1 is MGHRA and CDR2 is YSYEKL. This CDR3 contains 19 residues. The trim removed 4 bases at V and 2 bases at J, leaving 10 bases unmatched. The CDR3 loop is CASSPRLAGGVRAYNEQFF. As DNA, the CDR3 is TGCGCCAGCAGCCCACGACTAGCGGGAGGGGTTCGTGCCTACAATGAGCAGTTCTTC.

The chain employs TRBV11-2 and TRBJ2-5; D uncertain. The CDR3 is made up of 13 amino acids. V was shortened by 0 bases and J by 5 bases, with 7 bases between the two germline ends. CDR1 is SGHAT and CDR2 is FQNNGV in the germline V gene. The CDR3 nucleotides read TGTGCCAGCAGCTTAGATCGTTTGGAGACCCAGTACTTC. Residues: CASSLDRLETQYF.

The chain recombines TRBV19 with TRBJ2-7; the D gene is possibly TRBD2 (5 bases). Trimming shortened V by 5 bases and J by 0 bases, and 11 bases separated the two germline ends. The V gene's germline CDR1 is LNHDA and CDR2 SQIVND (reference sequence). This CDR3 has 14 residues. DNA of the CDR3: TGTGCCAGTAGTGCTTCGGGAAGCTCCTACGAGCAGTACTTC. It specifies CASSASGSSYEQYF.

The chain uses TRBV28 and TRBJ2-5, with a possible D match to TRBD2 (6 bases). V was clipped by 6 bases and J by 5 bases, with 16 bases between them. Per the germline V gene, CDR1 is MDHEN and CDR2 is SYDVKM. The CDR3 contains 14 residues. The CDR3 DNA reads as TGTGCCAGCAGCCACCCCGGGGGTACGGAGACCCAGTACTTC. Translated, it gives CASSHPGGTETQYF. Full variable domain (missing parts from reference TRBV28 and TRBJ2-5): DVKVTQSSRYLVKRTGEKVFLECVQDMDHENMFWYRQDPGLGLRLIYFSYDVKMKEKGDIPEGYSVSREKKERFSLILESASTNQTSMYLCASSHPGGTETQYFGPGTRLLVL.

CDR3 sequence (DNA): TGTGCCACCAGCAGAGATTCGGGACTAGCTGGTGAGCAGTTCTTC. Amino acid sequence: CATSRDSGLAGEQFF. The gene calls are TRBV15 and TRBJ2-1, with 9 bases lining up with TRBD2. In germline, CDR1 is LNHNV, CDR2 YYDKDF (reference sequence). Unmatched junction bases numbered 6, after V lost 0 bases and J lost 9 bases. The CDR3 covers 15 residues. Together with reference TRBV15 and TRBJ2-1, the CDR3 gives the full variable domain: DAMVIQNPRYQVTQFGKPVTLSCSQTLNHNVMYWYQQKSSQAPKLLFHYYDKDFNNEADTPDNFQSRRPNTSFCFLDIRSPGLGDTAMYLCATSRDSGLAGEQFFGPGTRLTVL.

As concerns this clone: Germline and junction disagree at one end, which may indicate a read error. V gene TRBV5-1 combines with J gene TRBJ2-5, with D tentatively TRBD1 (6 bases). This CDR3 is 14 amino acids long. Germline CDR1 is SGHRS and CDR2 is YFSETQ. The CDR3: CASSLGQPGETQYF. In nucleotides, the CDR3 is TGCGCCAGCAGTTTGGGACAACCAGGGGAGACCCAGTACTTC.

As DNA, the CDR3 is TGTGCCAGCAGCCAAGATGGTGGTGGGACAGGGATTGGGGTGGATGAGACCCAGTACTTC. Its protein product is CASSQDGGGTGIGVDETQYF. The V and J genes are TRBV4-2 and TRBJ2-5; the match to TRBD1 covers 9 bases. Germline lookup yields CDR1 LGHNA and CDR2 YNFKEQ. This CDR3 is built from 20 residues. V gave up 0 bases and J gave up 5 bases; unmatched junction bases: 19.